The 13 T cell receptor beta chains presented below share a single source sample, sequenced in a study of shared clonotypes between healthy human individuals. Profiling relied on immunoSEQ multiplex PCR, and the TCRdb table lists in-frame clones only, not all of them. The table shows approximately 500,000 clones, with approximately 95% occurring only once. Sequenced input: naive CD4+ T cells sorted from blood. Subset denoted: CD45RA+ positively selected. The receptors derive from a woman younger than 45 in good health.

The V call is TRBV7-9, the J call TRBJ1-2, with D tentatively TRBD1 (5 bases). The CDR3 runs 13 residues. The germline gives CDR1 SEHNR, CDR2 FQNEAQ (reference sequence). V lost 4 bases and J 10 bases, leaving 16 bases between the germline ends. In nucleotides, the CDR3 is TGTGCCAGCAGCTGGCGGGACGATGGAAACTACACCTTC. It translates to CASSWRDDGNYTF.

The J gene is TRBJ1-5, the V gene TRBV4-1; D is unclear. V shed 0 bases and J shed 5 bases, with 11 bases lying between them. This CDR3 has 15 residues. Looked up from germline, CDR1 is MGHRA and CDR2 is YSYEKL. CDR3 sequence: CASSQEQAGDQPQHF. CDR3 nucleotide sequence: TGCGCCAGCAGCCAAGAGCAGGCCGGGGATCAGCCCCAGCATTTT.

This sequence joins TRBV11-3 and TRBJ2-3, with D unclear. V lost 0 bases, J lost 5 bases, and 6 bases lay in between. This CDR3 contains 13 residues. Per the germline V gene, CDR1 is SGHNT and CDR2 is YENEEA. CDR3 bases: TGTGCCAGCAGCTTAGAAGGCGGAGATACGCAGTATTTT. Translation gives CASSLEGGDTQYF.

This rearrangement joins TRBV25-1 to TRBJ2-7; TRBD2 agrees at 7 bases. Germline V lookup: CDR1 MGHDK, CDR2 SYGVNS. With V trimmed by 3 bases and J by 6 bases, 14 bases remained unmatched. This CDR3 is 16 amino acids long. The CDR3 is CASSDTLSGNAGEQYF. CDR3 nucleotides: TGTGCCAGCAGTGATACATTGAGCGGGAACGCCGGCGAGCAGTACTTC.

The chain carries TRBV7-9 and TRBJ2-1, with D uncertain. Trimming shortened V by 4 bases and J by 3 bases, and 16 bases separated the two germline ends. CDR3 length: 16 residues. The germline CDR1 and CDR2 sequences are SEHNR and FQNEAQ (reference sequence). The CDR3 coding sequence is TGTGCCAGCAGCTCCCGTGTGGGGAATGGCTACAATGAGCAGTTCTTC. It yields the protein CASSSRVGNGYNEQFF. Supplemented by reference TRBV7-9 and TRBJ2-1, the full variable domain reads DTGVSQNPRHKITKRGQNVTFRCDPISEHNRLYWYRQTLGQGPEFLTYFQNEAQLEKSRLLSDRFSAERPKGSFSTLEIQRTEQGDSAMYLCASSSRVGNGYNEQFFGPGTRLTVL.

V and J are TRBV28 and TRBJ1-5; D unresolved. CDR3 length equals 16 residues. V lost 7 bases and J 4 bases, leaving 20 bases between the germline ends. Germline values: CDR1 MDHEN, CDR2 SYDVKM. DNA of the CDR3: TGTGCCAGCACCCTATCGGTCCGGACTGGAAATCAGCCCCAGCATTTT. Its protein product is CASTLSVRTGNQPQHF.

The chain has TRBV5-1 and TRBJ2-7; 8 nucleotides align to TRBD2. CDR3 size: 15 residues. Germline CDR1 and CDR2: SGHRS and YFSETQ. V lost 4 bases to trimming and J lost 7 bases; unmatched junction nucleotides: 13. Written as DNA, the CDR3 is TGCGCCAGCAGCCCAACGGGACTAGTCGAGGGGGAGCAGTACTTC. Its protein product is CASSPTGLVEGEQYF.

The rearrangement joins TRBV14 to TRBJ2-7; no firm D call. The germline V and J ends were trimmed by 1 base and 6 bases, with 10 bases remaining between them. Germline lookup yields CDR1 SGHDN and CDR2 FVKESK. This CDR3 comprises 13 residues. CDR3 sequence: CASSQVGLVEQYF. The CDR3 coding sequence is TGTGCCAGCAGCCAAGTAGGCCTTGTCGAGCAGTACTTC.

The CDR3 region is CATSREGGVYNEQFF. As DNA, the CDR3 is TGTGCCACCAGCAGAGAGGGGGGGGTATACAATGAGCAGTTCTTC. The genes are TRBV15 and TRBJ2-1; 7 bases match TRBD2. The germline V gene encodes CDR1 LNHNV and CDR2 YYDKDF (reference sequence). V was clipped by 0 bases and J by 4 bases; unmatched bases: 3. This CDR3 is 15 amino acids long.

The chain employs TRBV7-2 and TRBJ2-5; 8 positions agree with TRBD1. The end of the DNA fits TRBJ2-7 better, so the J call may be wrong. This CDR3 region has 14 residues. Germline CDR1 is SGHTA and CDR2 is FQGNSA. The CDR3 DNA sequence: TGTGCCAGCCGGACAGGGACAGGCACCTACGAGCAGTACTTC. Translating it yields CASRTGTGTYEQYF.

The rearrangement links TRBV7-2 to TRBJ2-5; possibly TRBD2 for D (7 bases). This CDR3 has 13 amino acids. CDR1 SGHTA and CDR2 FQGNSA come from the germline V gene. Here the CDR3 DNA reads TGTGCTTCCGAGGCGGGGGCACAAGAGACCCAGTACTTC. Translating gives CASEAGAQETQYF.

Details on this clone: The junction differs from germline at one of its ends, possibly a read error. The chain links TRBV28 to TRBJ2-2; D tentatively fits TRBD1 or TRBD2 (5 bases each). This CDR3 contains 9 residues. Germline V gene data show CDR1 as MDHEN and CDR2 as SYDVKM. CDR3 nucleotides: TGTGCCAGCGGTGGGGGGCTGTTTTTT. This translates into CASGGGLFF.

The chain has TRBV18 and TRBJ2-1, with TRBD2 matching over 9 bases. This CDR3 has 15 residues. Germline CDR1 KGHSH, CDR2 LQKENI. V was clipped by 6 bases and J by 3 bases; unmatched bases: 6. The CDR3, as DNA: TGTGCCAGCTCTCGGGGCGGGAGGGACTACAATGAGCAGTTCTTC. It specifies CASSRGGRDYNEQFF.